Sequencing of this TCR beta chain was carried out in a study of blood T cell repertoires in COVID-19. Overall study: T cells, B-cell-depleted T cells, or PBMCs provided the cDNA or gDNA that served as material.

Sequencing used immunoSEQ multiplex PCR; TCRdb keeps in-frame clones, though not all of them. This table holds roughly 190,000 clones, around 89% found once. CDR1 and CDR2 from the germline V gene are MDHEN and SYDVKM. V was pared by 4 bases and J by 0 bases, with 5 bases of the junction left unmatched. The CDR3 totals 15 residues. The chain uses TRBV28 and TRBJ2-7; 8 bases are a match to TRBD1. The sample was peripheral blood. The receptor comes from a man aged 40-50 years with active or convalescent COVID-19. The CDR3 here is CASSSLDRGSYEQYF. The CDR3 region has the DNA TGTGCCAGCAGTTCGCTAGACAGGGGCTCCTACGAGCAGTACTTC.